The T cell receptor (beta chain) described here comes from a study of technical replicates of blood from four donors. Clones were read by immunoSEQ multiplex PCR, and TCRdb kept only the in-frame ones, dropping some. The sample shows around 90,000 clones, around 94% of them seen only once. Germline assignment: CDR1 SGHRS and CDR2 YFSETQ. This CDR3 region has 15 residues. Losses at the gene ends were 4 bases for V and 8 bases for J; bases not matched to a gene: 12. The chain links TRBV5-1 to TRBJ2-1, with TRBD2 identical over 7 bases. The source is a human donor in good health. The specimen sequenced was T cells isolated from PBMCs. CDR3 in DNA: TGCGCCAGCAGCATAGGATACGGCGGGGGACATGAGCAGTTCTTC. Translation gives CASSIGYGGGHEQFF.